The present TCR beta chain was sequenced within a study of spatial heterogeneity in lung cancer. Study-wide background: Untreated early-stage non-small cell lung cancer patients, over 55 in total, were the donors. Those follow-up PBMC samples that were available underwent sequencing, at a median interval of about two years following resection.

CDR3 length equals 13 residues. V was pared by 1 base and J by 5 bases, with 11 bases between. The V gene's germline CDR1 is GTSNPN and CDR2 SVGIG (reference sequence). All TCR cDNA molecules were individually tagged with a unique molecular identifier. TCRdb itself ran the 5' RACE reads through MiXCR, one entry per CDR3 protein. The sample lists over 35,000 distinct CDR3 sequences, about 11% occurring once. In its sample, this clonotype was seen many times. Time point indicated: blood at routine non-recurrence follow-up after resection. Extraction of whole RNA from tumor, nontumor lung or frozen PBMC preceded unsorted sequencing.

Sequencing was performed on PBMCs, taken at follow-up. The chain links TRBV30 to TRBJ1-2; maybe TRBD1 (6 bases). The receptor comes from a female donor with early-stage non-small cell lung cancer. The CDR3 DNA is TGTGCCTGGAGTGAGGGGGACGGGTATGGCTACACCTTC. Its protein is CAWSEGDGYGYTF.